This T cell receptor (beta chain) is drawn from a study of glioma-infiltrating T cells. TCR alpha and beta CDR3 regions were amplified from RNA using iRepertoire nested multiplex PCR. TCRdb recomputed calls from the multiplex PCR reads with MiXCR, one row per CDR3 protein. The sample carries 3,000 to 3,500 distinct CDR3 sequences, 65% to 90% recorded once. Germline V gives CDR1 SGHAT, CDR2 FQNNGV. The CDR3 has 14 residues. V was pared by 5 bases and J by 5 bases, with 16 bases between. As regards this clonotype: A library made for alpha chains picked up this beta chain off target, so its size means little.

The material sequenced was glioma tissue, nonneoplastic brain tissue, or PBMCs (not recorded which). The J gene is TRBJ2-7, the V gene TRBV11-2; no definite D call. The TCR comes from a human donor with low-grade glioma or glioblastoma, undergoing nonglioma brain surgery, or in good health (not recorded which). The CDR3 DNA follows: TGTGCCAGCAGCGACTCAGCAATTTTCGACGAGCAGTACTTC. This sequence encodes CASSDSAIFDEQYF. The variable domain in full, completed from reference TRBV11-2 and TRBJ2-7, reads EAGVAQSPRYKIIEKRQSVAFWCNPISGHATLYWYQQILGQGPKLLIQFQNNGVVDDSQLPKDRFSAERLKGVDSTLKIQPAKLEDSAVYLCASSDSAIFDEQYFGPGTRLTVT.